This is a list of T cell receptor beta chains from one sample in a study of patients and donors after allogeneic stem cell transplantation. TCRdb reprocessed the RT-PCR reads with MiXCR, giving one entry per CDR3 protein. The sample yields approximately 160,000 distinct CDR3 sequences, over 25% seen once. Sequenced sample: blood, either unsorted or a sorted T cell fraction (not recorded which). The receptors originated from a human donor who was either an allogeneic HSCT recipient or a stem cell or donor lymphocyte infusion donor (not recorded which). It is not recorded whose cells these are; they may come from a transplant donor. Both conserved end residues are part of each CDR3. Fields, in order: clone size, J gene, V gene, D gene, CDR3 protein, CDR3 DNA. D genes are given only for firm matches. Rows may omit the clone size; those that give it use once, few, many or a size class.

size: .
J: TRBJ2-2
V: TRBV4-1
D: .
CDR3: CASSQEISNTGELFF
DNA: TGCGCCAGCAGCCAAGAAATCAGTAACACCGGGGAGCTGTTTTTT

size: many
J: TRBJ2-1
V: TRBV7-2
D: TRBD1
CDR3: CASSLGTGRQFF
DNA: TGTGCCAGCAGCTTAGGGACAGGGAGGCAGTTCTTC

size: few
J: TRBJ2-7
V: TRBV28
D: .
CDR3: CASSLPGRRYEQYF
DNA: TGTGCCAGCAGTTTACCGGGACGGAGATACGAGCAGTACTTC

size: few
J: TRBJ2-3
V: TRBV10-3
D: .
CDR3: CAISGLSASTDTQYF
DNA: TGTGCCATCAGCGGACTTTCCGCTAGCACAGATACGCAGTATTTT

size: .
J: TRBJ2-1
V: TRBV12-3/TRBV12-4
D: TRBD1
CDR3: CAQQPSGGSAEQFF
DNA: TGTGCCCAGCAGCCCTCAGGGGGTAGCGCTGAGCAGTTCTTC

size: .
J: TRBJ2-5
V: TRBV25-1
D: .
CDR3: CASSESQETQYF
DNA: TGTGCCAGCAGTGAGAGTCAAGAGACCCAGTACTTC

size: few
J: TRBJ1-4
V: TRBV6-2/TRBV6-3
D: .
CDR3: CASSYSTRGPTNEKLFF
DNA: TGTGCCAGCAGTTACTCTACGCGGGGGCCAACTAATGAAAAACTGTTTTTT

size: .
J: TRBJ2-2
V: TRBV5-1
D: TRBD1
CDR3: CASSLPTGAATGELFF
DNA: TGCGCCAGCAGCTTACCCACAGGGGCGGCCACCGGGGAGCTGTTTTTT

size: .
J: TRBJ2-7
V: TRBV5-1
D: TRBD2
CDR3: CASSFAGVDEQYF
DNA: TGCGCCAGCAGCTTCGCGGGAGTAGACGAGCAGTACTTC

size: .
J: TRBJ2-7
V: TRBV15
D: TRBD1
CDR3: CATSREGTASYEQYF
DNA: TGTGCCACCAGCAGAGAGGGGACAGCGTCCTACGAGCAGTACTTC

size: .
J: TRBJ2-5
V: TRBV28
D: TRBD2
CDR3: CASSQQRDWGQETQYF
DNA: TGTGCCAGCAGCCAACAGCGGGATTGGGGCCAAGAGACCCAGTACTTC

size: .
J: TRBJ2-3
V: TRBV5-1
D: .
CDR3: CASKGTGYTDTQYF
DNA: TGCGCCAGCAAGGGGACGGGATACACAGATACGCAGTATTTT

size: few
J: TRBJ2-2
V: TRBV12-3/TRBV12-4
D: .
CDR3: CASSLQAPPGELFF
DNA: TGTGCCAGCAGTCTCCAGGCCCCCCCCGGGGAGCTGTTTTTT

size: .
J: TRBJ2-5
V: TRBV5-1
D: .
CDR3: CASSLATGLQETQYF
DNA: TGCGCCAGCAGCTTGGCGACCGGTCTCCAAGAGACCCAGTACTTC

size: few
J: TRBJ2-1
V: TRBV29-1
D: .
CDR3: CSVVGARDRYNEQFF
DNA: TGCAGCGTTGTAGGGGCCAGGGACCGCTACAATGAGCAGTTCTTC

size: .
J: TRBJ1-5
V: TRBV28
D: .
CDR3: CASSLDLKGGQPQHF
DNA: TGTGCCAGCAGTTTAGACCTAAAAGGGGGTCAGCCCCAGCATTTT

size: few
J: TRBJ1-2
V: TRBV6-5
D: TRBD1
CDR3: CASSYRQGPTNYGYTF
DNA: TGTGCCAGCAGTTACCGACAGGGACCTACTAACTATGGCTACACCTTC

size: .
J: TRBJ2-3
V: TRBV12-3/TRBV12-4
D: .
CDR3: CASSPLGGQIYTDTQYF
DNA: TGTGCCAGCAGCCCGCTGGGAGGACAGATTTACACAGATACGCAGTATTTT

size: few
J: TRBJ1-5
V: TRBV27
D: TRBD1
CDR3: CASSDGTGVNQPQHF
DNA: TGTGCCAGCAGTGACGGGACAGGGGTCAATCAGCCCCAGCATTTT

size: .
J: TRBJ2-6
V: TRBV10-1
D: TRBD1
CDR3: CASSRQGLSSGANVLTF
DNA: TGCGCCAGCAGTCGACAGGGATTAAGCTCTGGGGCCAACGTCCTGACTTTC

size: few
J: TRBJ1-6
V: TRBV18
D: .
CDR3: CASSPQTVQDSPLHF
DNA: TGTGCCAGCTCACCTCAGACAGTTCAAGATTCACCCCTCCACTTT

size: once
J: TRBJ2-5
V: TRBV24-1
D: .
CDR3: CATSDANRETQYF
DNA: TGTGCCACCAGTGATGCTAATAGAGAGACCCAGTACTTC

size: many
J: TRBJ1-1
V: TRBV7-3
D: .
CDR3: CASSLVSSTEAFF
DNA: TGTGCCAGCAGCTTAGTGTCGAGTACTGAAGCTTTCTTT

size: many
J: TRBJ1-3
V: TRBV12-3/TRBV12-4
D: .
CDR3: CASTSSERRNTIYF
DNA: TGTGCCAGCACCTCCTCGGAAAGGAGAAACACCATATATTTT

size: few
J: TRBJ1-2
V: TRBV3-1
D: TRBD1
CDR3: CASSPEDRGRLGYTF
DNA: TGTGCCAGCAGCCCCGAGGACAGGGGGCGCCTTGGCTACACCTTC

size: .
J: TRBJ2-2
V: TRBV19
D: .
CDR3: CASRSQGHTGELFF
DNA: TGTGCCAGTAGGAGTCAGGGACACACCGGGGAGCTGTTTTTT

size: few
J: TRBJ2-7
V: TRBV4-3
D: .
CDR3: CASSQDWGPYEQYF
DNA: TGCGCCAGCAGCCAAGATTGGGGTCCCTACGAGCAGTACTTC

size: .
J: TRBJ1-5
V: TRBV6-2/TRBV6-3
D: TRBD1
CDR3: CASSYLGGQGKQPQHF
DNA: TGTGCCAGCAGTTACCTAGGGGGACAGGGTAAGCAGCCCCAGCATTTT

size: .
J: TRBJ1-1
V: TRBV6-5
D: .
CDR3: CASSYGGMNTEAFF
DNA: TGTGCCAGCAGTTATGGGGGGATGAACACTGAAGCTTTCTTT

size: few
J: TRBJ1-4
V: TRBV7-6
D: .
CDR3: CASSLVRQPLSEKLFF
DNA: TGTGCCAGCAGCTTAGTTCGACAGCCCCTCAGTGAAAAACTGTTTTTT

size: .
J: TRBJ1-2
V: TRBV28
D: .
CDR3: CASSLWDSYTF
DNA: TGTGCCAGCAGCCTCTGGGATAGCTACACCTTC

size: once
J: TRBJ2-2
V: TRBV6-2/TRBV6-3
D: .
CDR3: CASRAWWGTGELFF
DNA: TGTGCCAGCAGAGCCTGGTGGGGCACCGGGGAGCTGTTTTTT

size: few
J: TRBJ2-4
V: TRBV28
D: .
CDR3: CASSLWGTQNIQYF
DNA: TGTGCCAGCAGTTTATGGGGGACTCAAAACATTCAGTACTTC

size: .
J: TRBJ2-5
V: TRBV29-1
D: .
CDR3: CSSLQGETQYF
DNA: TGCAGCTCACTGCAGGGGGAGACCCAGTACTTC

size: .
J: TRBJ2-7
V: TRBV29-1
D: TRBD1
CDR3: CSVGVPGQGPYEQYF
DNA: TGCAGCGTGGGAGTTCCGGGACAGGGCCCCTACGAGCAGTACTTC

size: .
J: TRBJ2-7
V: TRBV20-1
D: TRBD2
CDR3: CSARDLGLATYEQYF
DNA: TGCAGTGCTAGAGATTTGGGACTAGCCACCTACGAGCAGTACTTC

size: few
J: TRBJ2-1
V: TRBV6-2/TRBV6-3
D: .
CDR3: CASSYIMTSPERVFSYNEQFF
DNA: TGTGCCAGCAGTTACATAATGACTTCCCCAGAGCGGGTCTTCTCCTACAATGAGCAGTTCTTC

size: .
J: TRBJ2-1
V: TRBV6-5
D: TRBD2
CDR3: CASREAGPRDNEQFF
DNA: TGTGCCAGCAGAGAAGCGGGACCCCGAGACAATGAGCAGTTCTTC

size: .
J: TRBJ1-5
V: TRBV6-1
D: TRBD1
CDR3: CASSTGGSRKPQHF
DNA: TGTGCCAGCAGTACAGGGGGCAGTAGGAAGCCCCAGCATTTT

size: few
J: TRBJ1-5
V: TRBV6-6
D: .
CDR3: CASSSRGGNQPQHF
DNA: TGTGCCAGCAGTTCCAGGGGAGGTAATCAGCCCCAGCATTTT

size: .
J: TRBJ2-7
V: TRBV5-6
D: .
CDR3: CASSRGTARTYEQYF
DNA: TGTGCCAGCAGCCGGGGGACAGCCCGAACCTACGAGCAGTACTTC

size: .
J: TRBJ2-7
V: TRBV4-2
D: .
CDR3: CASSQKRSYEQYF
DNA: TGTGCCAGCAGCCAGAAGCGGTCCTACGAGCAGTACTTC

size: .
J: TRBJ1-4
V: TRBV21-1
D: .
CDR3: CASSKPGTREEKLFF
DNA: TGTGCCAGCAGCAAGCCGGGGACCCGAGAGGAAAAACTGTTTTTT

size: few
J: TRBJ2-2
V: TRBV5-1
D: .
CDR3: CASRSGTTNTGELFF
DNA: TGCGCCAGCAGGTCCGGGACAACTAACACCGGGGAGCTGTTTTTT

size: .
J: TRBJ2-7
V: TRBV12-3/TRBV12-4
D: .
CDR3: CASSLNSLEQYF
DNA: TGTGCCAGCAGTTTAAACAGTTTGGAGCAGTACTTC

size: .
J: TRBJ2-7
V: TRBV20-1
D: .
CDR3: CSARGYRAHYEQYF
DNA: TGCAGTGCTAGAGGGTACAGGGCTCACTACGAGCAGTACTTC

size: few
J: TRBJ2-5
V: TRBV18
D: TRBD2
CDR3: CASSLASGMETQYF
DNA: TGTGCCAGCTCACTTGCTAGCGGGATGGAGACCCAGTACTTC

size: .
J: TRBJ2-1
V: TRBV24-1
D: TRBD1
CDR3: CATLDRDSGDEQFF
DNA: TGTGCCACCTTGGACAGGGACAGTGGCGATGAGCAGTTCTTC

size: few
J: TRBJ2-3
V: TRBV10-3
D: .
CDR3: CAIGSRSTDTQYF
DNA: TGTGCCATCGGGTCGCGGAGCACAGATACGCAGTATTTT

size: few
J: TRBJ1-2
V: TRBV6-5
D: .
CDR3: CASSYKNDRLSYGYTF
DNA: TGTGCCAGCAGTTACAAGAACGACAGGCTCTCCTATGGCTACACCTTC

size: few
J: TRBJ2-7
V: TRBV20-1
D: TRBD2
CDR3: CSARDLTSWNYEQYF
DNA: TGCAGTGCTAGAGATCTGACTAGCTGGAACTACGAGCAGTACTTC

size: many
J: TRBJ1-1
V: TRBV6-5
D: .
CDR3: CASSALNTEAFF
DNA: TGTGCCAGCAGTGCCCTGAACACTGAAGCTTTCTTT

size: .
J: TRBJ2-6
V: TRBV24-1
D: .
CDR3: CATSDLGRDGSGANVLTF
DNA: TGTGCCACCAGTGATTTGGGGCGGGATGGATCTGGGGCCAACGTCCTGACTTTC